The 32 T cell receptor beta chains below were found in one sample sequenced in a study of T cell repertoires in cytomegalovirus infection. Each CDR3 protein gets one entry after TCRdb re-called the reads with MiXCR. Among approximately 300,000 distinct CDR3 sequences listed, almost 30% were seen once. These receptors have no identified antigens. The source material was cultured PBMCs, sampled from culture after CMV antigen stimulation. The source is a human donor in good health (CMV status not recorded). Some clones in this sample may be carry-over from other donors' samples.

The rearrangement joins TRBV20-1 to TRBJ1-1; no clear D gene. CDR3 length: 14 amino acids. The germline gives CDR1 DFQATT, CDR2 SNEGSKA (reference sequence). Trimming pared 0 bases from V and 2 bases from J, leaving 10 bases between. DNA for the CDR3: TGCAGTGCTAGAGATATAGCGGTAAACACTGAAGCTTTCTTT. Translation: CSARDIAVNTEAFF.

The rearrangement uses TRBV19 and TRBJ1-5; D not resolved. Trimming stripped 8 bases from V and 0 bases from J, with 17 bases between. Germline V gives CDR1 LNHDA, CDR2 SQIVND (reference sequence). This CDR3 is 16 amino acids long. Here the CDR3 DNA reads TGTGCCAGTTGCCCCGGATGGAACCATAGCAATCAGCCCCAGCATTTT. It codes for CASCPGWNHSNQPQHF.

The genes are TRBV10-3 and TRBJ1-4, with D unclear. The V gene's germline CDR1 is ENHRY and CDR2 SYGVKD. The CDR3 length is 13 residues. The V end was cut by 2 bases, the J end by 3 bases, with 4 bases between. The CDR3 bases are TGTGCCATCAGTGAGGGACCTAATGAAAAACTGTTTTTT. Translated: CAISEGPNEKLFF.

The chain's CDR3 is CASSVETGGLNTEAFF. The CDR3 DNA reads as TGTGCCAGCAGCGTAGAGACAGGGGGCCTGAACACTGAAGCTTTCTTT. The chain combines TRBV9 with TRBJ1-1; 10 bases align to TRBD1. This CDR3 has 16 amino acids. Trimming took 0 bases from V and 0 from J; bases not matched to a gene: 2. In germline, CDR1 is SGDLS, CDR2 YYNGEE.

This clonotype was detected only a few times. This sequence joins TRBV20-1 and TRBJ2-7; 12 bases are shared with TRBD2. V lost 5 bases, J lost 2 bases, and 10 bases stayed unmatched. Germline CDR1 reads DFQATT; CDR2 reads SNEGSKA (reference sequence). This CDR3 is 16 amino acids long. Here the CDR3 DNA reads TGCAGTGCTGCTGACGGGACTAGCGGGCGACCCTACGAGCAGTACTTC. Translating it yields CSAADGTSGRPYEQYF.

This clonotype was seen at least ten times. The chain combines TRBV12-3 or TRBV12-4 with TRBJ2-1; D unresolved. The ends were cut back, 1 base at V and 4 bases at J, with 5 bases in the middle. This CDR3 contains 13 residues. The DNA for the CDR3 is TGTGCCAGCAGTTTAGGGTGGTACAATGAGCAGTTCTTC. Its translation is CASSLGWYNEQFF.

This clonotype has more than one count but fewer than ten. The chain has TRBV18 and TRBJ2-5, with TRBD2 matching 10 bases. Germline assignment: CDR1 KGHSH and CDR2 LQKENI. This CDR3 region has 15 residues. V lost 0 bases, J lost 4 bases, and 2 bases stayed unmatched. CDR3 in DNA: TGTGCCAGCTCACCACCGAGGACTAGCGGAGAGACCCAGTACTTC. As protein: CASSPPRTSGETQYF.

The chain is built from TRBV29-1 and TRBJ2-7; TRBD2 matches 7 bases. Trimming cost V 1 base and J 5 bases; bases outside gene matches: 2. Germline CDR1 is SQVTM and CDR2 is ANQGSEA. This CDR3 comprises 12 residues. CDR3 loop: CSVEVGGNEQYF. The CDR3 DNA is TGCAGCGTTGAAGTGGGGGGGAACGAGCAGTACTTC.

The gene calls are TRBV15 and TRBJ2-3; D is undetermined. Germline CDR1 is LNHNV and CDR2 is YYDKDF (reference sequence). Deletions cut 0 bases from V and 5 bases from J, with 12 bases between. The CDR3 spans 15 residues. The CDR3 nucleotides are TGTGCCACCAGCAGAGATAGGCTTGTCCGAGATACGCAGTATTTT. Translated, it gives CATSRDRLVRDTQYF. The full variable domain, its missing parts supplied by reference TRBV15 and TRBJ2-3, is DAMVIQNPRYQVTQFGKPVTLSCSQTLNHNVMYWYQQKSSQAPKLLFHYYDKDFNNEADTPDNFQSRRPNTSFCFLDIRSPGLGDTAMYLCATSRDRLVRDTQYFGPGTRLTVL.

A few counts support this clonotype. This chain connects TRBV6-1 to TRBJ1-1; the D gene is possibly TRBD1 (6 bases). The germline CDR1 and CDR2 sequences are MNHNS and SASEGT. Between the trimmed V and J ends, which lost 5 bases and 4 bases, there was a span of 14 bases. The CDR3 totals 14 residues. CDR3 in amino acids: CASSRDGGATEAFF. In DNA form, the CDR3 reads TGTGCCAGCAGTCGAGACGGGGGCGCCACTGAAGCTTTCTTT.

This clonotype was seen only a few times. V gene TRBV12-5 combines with J gene TRBJ2-7; 14 nucleotides match TRBD2. V dropped 5 bases and J dropped 5; count of bases not matched to a gene: 17. CDR3 length: 19 residues. Germline CDR1 LGHNT, CDR2 FRNRAP. The CDR3 protein is CASGLSHATSGGALDEQYF. The CDR3 DNA follows: TGTGCTAGTGGTCTATCCCACGCGACTAGCGGGGGGGCCTTGGACGAGCAGTACTTC.

V and J are TRBV3-1 and TRBJ1-4, with D tentatively TRBD1 (6 bases). The CDR3 is 16 amino acids. V dropped 4 bases and J dropped 3 bases, with 15 bases sitting between them. Germline CDR1 reads LGHDT; CDR2 reads YNNKEL (reference sequence). CDR3 nucleotide sequence: TGTGCCAGCAGCCCTATATCCGGGGGGCCTAATGAAAAACTGTTTTTT. Translated: CASSPISGGPNEKLFF.

This sequence joins TRBV18 and TRBJ1-4; 8 bases match TRBD1. Trimming removed 1 base from V and 5 bases from J; junction bases left unmatched: 3. CDR3 size: 15 residues. Germline V gene sequence: CDR1 KGHSH, CDR2 LQKENI. CDR3 region: CASSPQTGENEKLFF. DNA for the CDR3: TGTGCCAGCTCACCACAGACAGGGGAAAATGAAAAACTGTTTTTT.

This clonotype was counted between two and nine times. V and J are TRBV19 and TRBJ1-5, with D unresolved. Per germline, CDR1 LNHDA and CDR2 SQIVND (reference sequence). V was pared by 3 bases and J by 4 bases, with 13 bases between. The CDR3 runs to 15 residues. DNA for the CDR3: TGTGCCAGTAGTATCGGGGAGATCAGGAATCAGCCCCAGCATTTT. Its protein is CASSIGEIRNQPQHF.

V usage is TRBV4-2 and J usage is TRBJ1-6; D may be TRBD1 (6 bases). There are 16 residues in the CDR3. The germline V and J ends were trimmed by 2 bases and 5 bases, with 13 bases remaining between them. Per germline, CDR1 LGHNA and CDR2 YNFKEQ. CDR3 in amino acids: CASSQQDRINNSPLHF. The CDR3 DNA reads TGTGCCAGCAGCCAACAAGACAGGATAAATAATTCACCCCTCCACTTT.

The V gene is TRBV7-8, the J gene TRBJ2-7, with TRBD1 matching 7 bases. Germline CDR1 SGHVS, CDR2 FQNEAQ. V trimming: 4 bases; J trimming: 2 bases; junction bases outside the gene matches: 14. The CDR3 runs to 17 residues. Here the CDR3 reads CASSSSRRTGRAYEQYF. CDR3 DNA: TGTGCCAGCAGCTCCTCACGCCGGACAGGTCGGGCCTACGAGCAGTACTTC.

This clonotype was seen only a few times. This rearrangement joins TRBV11-3 to TRBJ2-1, with D tentatively TRBD2 (5 bases). The germline CDR1 and CDR2 sequences are SGHNT and YENEEA. Trimming shortened V by 5 bases and J by 1 base, and 15 bases separated the two germline ends. The CDR3 length is 16 residues. Here the CDR3 DNA reads TGTGCCAGCAGCCCCGGCGGCACTAGATCCTACAATGAGCAGTTCTTC. It specifies CASSPGGTRSYNEQFF.

This clonotype was seen only a few times. The V gene is TRBV20-1, the J gene TRBJ1-2, with D possibly being TRBD1 (6 bases). Between the trimmed V and J ends, which lost 3 bases and 6 bases, there was a span of 17 bases. This CDR3 contains 14 residues. Germline V gene data show CDR1 as DFQATT and CDR2 as SNEGSKA (reference sequence). The CDR3 DNA reads as TGCAGTGCTAGGTCCCACAGGGATGAGGATGGCTACACCTTC. It codes for CSARSHRDEDGYTF.

The gene calls are TRBV9 and TRBJ1-2; 9 bases are a match to TRBD1. The CDR3 sequence is 15 residues long. Germline values: CDR1 SGDLS, CDR2 YYNGEE. V shed 3 bases, J shed 7 bases, and the junction held 10 bases outside the gene matches. In nucleotides, the CDR3 is TGTGCCAGCAGCGAGACCCTTACAGGGGGCGGTGGCTACACCTTC. This codes for CASSETLTGGGGYTF.

This clonotype was seen many times. CDR3 protein: CASSSPAATNEKLFF. The CDR3 DNA reads TGTGCCAGCTCCTCCCCCGCCGCAACTAATGAAAAACTGTTTTTT. This rearrangement joins TRBV5-5 to TRBJ1-4, with D uncertain. V lost 7 bases and J 0 bases, leaving 13 bases between the germline ends. This CDR3 has 15 residues. CDR1 and CDR2 from the germline V gene are SGHKS and YYEKEE (reference sequence). The full variable domain, its missing parts supplied by reference TRBV5-5 and TRBJ1-4, is DAGVTQSPTHLIKTRGQQVTLRCSPISGHKSVSWYQQVLGQGPQFIFQYYEKEERGRGNFPDRFSARQFPNYSSELNVNALLLGDSALYLCASSSPAATNEKLFFGSGTQLSVL.

This clonotype was seen only a few times. The chain couples TRBV29-1 to TRBJ1-2; 7 bases match TRBD1. The CDR3 runs 13 residues. V gave up 6 bases and J gave up 2 bases; unmatched junction bases: 6. The germline V gene has CDR1 SQVTM and CDR2 ANQGSEA. CDR3 in amino acids: CSVPGTENYGYTF. The CDR3 DNA follows: TGCAGCGTCCCCGGGACAGAGAACTATGGCTACACCTTC.

V usage is TRBV2 and J usage is TRBJ2-5; no reliable D call. CDR3 size: 14 residues. Germline CDR1 and CDR2: SNHLY and FYNNEI. V lost 6 bases to trimming and J lost 1 base, with 12 bases between them. The CDR3 protein is CASRKTPLQETQYF. The DNA of the CDR3 is TGTGCCAGCAGAAAGACCCCCCTCCAAGAGACCCAGTACTTC.

The V gene is TRBV5-1, the J gene TRBJ2-7; TRBD2 matches at 8 bases. The CDR3 covers 14 residues. The germline CDR1 and CDR2 sequences are SGHRS and YFSETQ. After removal of 4 bases from V and 3 bases from J, the junction contained 6 bases not matched to a gene. In nucleotides, the CDR3 is TGCGCCAGCAGCCACGCGGGAGGAGACTACGAGCAGTACTTC. This sequence encodes CASSHAGGDYEQYF. The full variable domain, in which reference TRBV5-1 and TRBJ2-7 provide the parts outside the CDR3, is KAGVTQTPRYLIKTRGQQVTLSCSPISGHRSVSWYQQTPGQGLQFLFEYFSETQRNKGNFPGRFSGRQFSNSRSEMNVSTLELGDSALYLCASSHAGGDYEQYFGPGTRLTVT.

This clonotype came up a few times. The chain couples TRBV5-6 to TRBJ2-3, with 9 bases fitting TRBD1. The CDR3 contains 15 residues. Germline loops: CDR1 SGHDT, CDR2 YYEEEE. With 4 bases clipped from V and 2 bases from J, the junction kept 5 bases outside the gene matches. The CDR3 coding sequence is TGTGCCAGCAGCCGAGACAGGGGGATCACAGATACGCAGTATTTT. It encodes CASSRDRGITDTQYF.

This chain joins TRBV7-2 and TRBJ1-6; a possible D gene is TRBD1 (6 bases). The length of the CDR3 is 15 residues. The germline gives CDR1 SGHTA, CDR2 FQGNSA. Deletions cut 8 bases from V and 2 bases from J, with 13 bases between. CDR3 protein: CASGEWGPYNSPLHF. The CDR3 nucleotides read TGTGCCAGCGGCGAATGGGGGCCCTATAATTCACCCCTCCACTTT.

This clonotype has only a few counts. The chain uses TRBV12-3 or TRBV12-4 and TRBJ2-7; D not certain. V lost 3 bases and J lost 0, with 12 bases in between. This CDR3 spans 15 amino acids. CDR3 region: CASSLLLTRSYEQYF. As DNA, the CDR3 is TGTGCCAGCAGTTTGTTGTTGACTCGCTCCTACGAGCAGTACTTC.

This chain joins TRBV5-4 and TRBJ1-6; 7 bases map to TRBD1. Germline trimming cut 4 bases from V and 10 bases from J; bases unmatched to any gene: 8. The CDR3 is 14 amino acids. The germline CDR1 and CDR2 sequences are SGHNT and YYREEE (reference sequence). The CDR3 reads CASSPRDSLSPLHF. CDR3 coding DNA: TGTGCCAGCAGCCCTCGGGACAGCCTCTCACCCCTCCACTTT.

This clonotype was detected a few times. The gene calls are TRBV5-6 and TRBJ1-5; TRBD1 is a possible D gene (5 bases). Trimming cost V 3 bases and J 0 bases, with 16 bases left between them. Germline values: CDR1 SGHDT, CDR2 YYEEEE. This CDR3 is 17 amino acids long. CDR3 sequence reads: CASSWGGESYSNQPQHF. Written as DNA, the CDR3 is TGTGCCAGCAGCTGGGGGGGGGAAAGTTATAGCAATCAGCCCCAGCATTTT.

The rearrangement links TRBV6-5 to TRBJ1-2, with 11 bases identical to TRBD1. Germline V CDR1 and CDR2: MNHEY, SVGAGI. The V segment lost 1 base and the J segment 4 bases; nucleotides outside the gene matches: 8. The CDR3 extends over 17 amino acids. The chain's CDR3 is CASSYLGKGQGGYGYTF. DNA of the CDR3: TGTGCCAGCAGTTACTTGGGAAAGGGACAGGGGGGCTATGGCTACACCTTC.

The chain couples TRBV28 to TRBJ1-5; D may be TRBD1 (5 bases). Trimming pared 3 bases from V and 4 bases from J, leaving 16 bases between. CDR1 and CDR2 from the germline V gene are MDHEN and SYDVKM. CDR3 length: 16 amino acids. The CDR3 DNA is TGTGCCAGCAGTTTCCTTTTTGACGGGGGGAATCAGCCCCAGCATTTT. Translated, it gives CASSFLFDGGNQPQHF.

This clonotype was seen a handful of times. This chain uses TRBV19 with TRBJ1-2; TRBD1 matches at 7 bases. The CDR3 totals 15 residues. Germline V gives CDR1 LNHDA, CDR2 SQIVND (reference sequence). V was clipped by 7 bases and J by 4 bases; unmatched bases: 12. In DNA, the CDR3 is TGTGCCAGTACCGTAGGACAGGCGGGGGGCTATGGCTACACCTTC. Translated, it gives CASTVGQAGGYGYTF.

This rearrangement joins TRBV9 to TRBJ1-1; D gene unclear. The CDR3 length is 16 residues. The germline gives CDR1 SGDLS, CDR2 YYNGEE. The V end lost 1 base, the J end lost 0 bases, and 13 bases lay between the germline ends. For the CDR3, the DNA is TGTGCCAGCAGCGTAAGTCCCTCGACGGTGAACACTGAAGCTTTCTTT. It codes for CASSVSPSTVNTEAFF.